The rows below give T cell receptor beta chains drawn from one sample of a study of long-term antiretroviral therapy in people with HIV. The repertoire was sequenced with immunoSEQ multiplex PCR; TCRdb's copy has only in-frame clones and lacks some. The data hold tens of thousands of clones, with 85% observed a single time. Sequencing used unsorted PBMCs, obtained around 5 years after starting antiretroviral therapy. Source of these receptors: a man aged 35 to 55 with HIV. Each CDR3 is given with its conserved first and last residue. The order of the fields is clone size, V gene, J gene, D gene, CDR3 protein, CDR3 DNA. D genes are given only for firm matches. Clone size is not always given. Where it is, it says once, few, many or a class for expanded clones.

NA	TRBV9	TRBJ2-7	NA	CASSPPISHEQYF	TGTGCCAGCAGCCCCCCGATCTCCCACGAGCAGTACTTC
NA	TRBV5-6	TRBJ1-2	NA	CASSDGGFGYTF	TGTGCCAGCAGCGACGGGGGCTTTGGCTACACCTTC
NA	TRBV27	TRBJ2-7	TRBD1	CATGQGRSYEQYF	TGTGCCACCGGACAGGGGAGGTCCTACGAGCAGTACTTC
NA	TRBV5-6	TRBJ2-5	NA	CASSLGAGAKIETQYF	TGTGCCAGCAGCTTGGGGGCAGGGGCAAAAATAGAGACCCAGTACTTC
few	TRBV9	TRBJ1-5	NA	CASSPGGGMDRPQHF	TGTGCCAGCAGCCCAGGCGGAGGGATGGATCGGCCCCAGCATTTT
NA	TRBV27	TRBJ2-7	TRBD2	CASSPGRAPSYEQYF	TGTGCCAGCAGTCCAGGGAGGGCACCCTCCTACGAGCAGTACTTC
NA	TRBV6-1	TRBJ2-7	NA	CASSELRSEQYF	TGTGCCAGCAGTGAACTCAGGAGCGAGCAGTACTTC
NA	TRBV27	TRBJ1-1	NA	CASSSAGPMNTEAFF	TGTGCCAGCAGTTCCGCCGGCCCCATGAACACTGAAGCTTTCTTT
NA	TRBV18	TRBJ2-7	TRBD1	CASSRQSGQAFYEQYF	TGTGCCAGCTCAAGACAATCGGGACAGGCTTTCTACGAGCAGTACTTC
NA	TRBV6-5	TRBJ2-7	TRBD1	CASSYSGQGGSYEQYF	TGTGCCAGCAGTTACTCGGGACAGGGAGGCTCCTACGAGCAGTACTTC
medium-sized	TRBV7-2	TRBJ2-1	TRBD2	CASSLAFGLAGIDRNEQFF	TGTGCCAGCAGCTTAGCGTTCGGACTAGCGGGCATCGATAGGAATGAGCAGTTCTTC
NA	TRBV18	TRBJ2-1	NA	CASSPLGNEQFF	TGTGCCAGCTCACCCCTAGGCAACGAGCAGTTCTTC
NA	TRBV5-1	TRBJ2-7	TRBD1	CASSATGTGTYEQYF	TGCGCCAGCAGCGCGACCGGGACAGGGACCTACGAGCAGTACTTC
NA	TRBV4-3	TRBJ2-7	NA	CASSQGTVRSYEQYF	TGCGCCAGCAGCCAAGGGACTGTCCGCTCCTACGAGCAGTACTTC
NA	TRBV7-9	TRBJ2-2	TRBD2	CASSLASGLYTGELFF	TGTGCCAGCAGCTTAGCCTCGGGACTATACACCGGGGAGCTGTTTTTT
NA	TRBV18	TRBJ1-1	NA	CASSPSGGMNTEAFF	TGTGCCAGCTCACCATCGGGCGGGATGAACACTGAAGCTTTCTTT
NA	TRBV11-1	TRBJ2-1	NA	CASSHLVSNEQFF	TGTGCCAGCAGCCACCTTGTTTCCAATGAGCAGTTCTTC
NA	TRBV27	TRBJ2-7	TRBD1	CASSYGTAAYEQYF	TGTGCCAGCAGTTATGGGACAGCCGCCTACGAGCAGTACTTC
NA	TRBV5-6	TRBJ2-1	TRBD2	CASSSSGRGADEQFF	TGTGCCAGCAGCTCCAGCGGGAGGGGTGCCGATGAGCAGTTCTTC
NA	TRBV11-1	TRBJ2-3	TRBD1	CASSSSGGSTDTQYF	TGTGCCAGCAGCTCATCAGGGGGCAGCACAGATACGCAGTATTTT
NA	TRBV29-1	TRBJ2-5	NA	CSGAGAGETQYF	TGCAGCGGGGCAGGGGCTGGGGAGACCCAGTACTTC
once	TRBV4-2	TRBJ2-5	NA	CASGSGTQQETQYF	TGTGCCAGCGGATCCGGGACTCAACAAGAGACCCAGTACTTC
NA	TRBV5-1	TRBJ2-7	NA	CASSLAGTSYEQYF	TGCGCCAGCAGCTTGGCGGGGACCTCCTACGAGCAGTACTTC
NA	TRBV2	TRBJ1-2	NA	CASSELQEQNGYTF	TGTGCCAGCAGTGAACTACAGGAACAAAATGGCTACACCTTC
NA	TRBV4-1	TRBJ2-1	NA	CASSQPSSSVIPYNEQFF	TGCGCCAGCAGCCAACCCTCTTCTAGCGTTATCCCCTACAATGAGCAGTTCTTC
few	TRBV6-6	TRBJ1-3	NA	CASGNLNTIYF	TGTGCCAGCGGAAACTTAAACACCATATATTTT
NA	TRBV11-2	TRBJ2-3	TRBD1	CASSLDGGQGGTDTQYF	TGTGCCAGCAGCTTAGATGGAGGACAGGGAGGCACAGATACGCAGTATTTT
NA	TRBV15	TRBJ2-7	TRBD1	CATSRDTTGQDQSREQYF	TGTGCCACCAGCAGAGATACCACGGGACAGGACCAATCACGCGAGCAGTACTTC
NA	TRBV7-9	TRBJ1-2	TRBD1	CASSLPSGQGAYGYTF	TGTGCCAGCAGCTTACCCTCCGGACAGGGGGCGTATGGCTACACCTTC
NA	TRBV9	TRBJ2-6	NA	CASSPTGGFGANVLTF	TGTGCCAGCAGCCCGACCGGGGGCTTTGGGGCCAACGTCCTGACTTTC
NA	TRBV5-4	TRBJ2-5	TRBD2	CASSFPSGRLETQYF	TGTGCCAGCAGCTTCCCTAGCGGGAGGCTCGAGACCCAGTACTTC
NA	TRBV19	TRBJ2-1	TRBD2	CASSMGTSGYNEQFF	TGTGCCAGTAGCATGGGGACTAGCGGTTACAATGAGCAGTTCTTC
NA	TRBV6-5	TRBJ1-6	NA	CASSYGGDSPLHF	TGTGCCAGCAGTTACGGGGGAGATTCACCCCTCCACTTT
NA	TRBV2	TRBJ2-2	TRBD2	CASGGVNTGELFF	TGTGCCAGCGGGGGGGTGAACACCGGGGAGCTGTTTTTT
NA	TRBV7-7	TRBJ2-7	NA	CASSLTTGGEQYF	TGTGCTAGCAGCCTAACGACAGGAGGCGAGCAGTACTTC
NA	TRBV5-1	TRBJ2-1	TRBD1	CASSPGQGGYNEQFF	TGCGCCAGCAGCCCAGGACAGGGGGGATACAATGAGCAGTTCTTC
NA	TRBV19	TRBJ2-7	TRBD1	CASSPGTGATTSEQYF	TGTGCCAGTAGTCCTGGGACAGGGGCGACTACCTCCGAGCAGTACTTC
NA	TRBV14	TRBJ2-7	NA	CASSQDGFEQYF	TGTGCCAGCAGCCAAGACGGATTCGAGCAGTACTTC
NA	TRBV19	TRBJ2-7	TRBD1	CASSIDGTGHSYEQYF	TGTGCCAGTAGTATAGATGGGACAGGGCACTCCTACGAGCAGTACTTC
NA	TRBV21-1	TRBJ1-1	NA	CASTLSPREGSTEAFF	TGTGCCAGCACCCTCTCCCCCAGGGAGGGGAGCACTGAAGCTTTCTTT
NA	TRBV11-2	TRBJ2-7	NA	CASSLDRRSYEQYF	TGTGCCAGCAGCTTAGACCGACGATCCTACGAGCAGTACTTC
few	TRBV7-3	TRBJ2-2	NA	CASSANQGNTGELFF	TGTGCCAGCAGCGCTAACCAGGGGAACACCGGGGAGCTGTTTTTT
NA	TRBV7-2	TRBJ1-5	NA	CASSSILSPGGQPQHF	TGTGCCAGCAGCTCAATACTTAGTCCCGGGGGCCAGCCCCAGCATTTT
NA	TRBV5-1	TRBJ1-2	NA	CASSLEAAVYGYTF	TGCGCCAGCAGCTTGGAGGCGGCGGTCTATGGCTACACCTTC
NA	TRBV5-1	TRBJ1-3	TRBD1	CASSWTGTGDSGNTIYF	TGCGCCAGCAGCTGGACGGGGACAGGGGACTCTGGAAACACCATATATTTT
NA	TRBV18	TRBJ2-5	NA	CASSPSSETQYF	TGTGCCAGCTCCCCCTCATCCGAGACCCAGTACTTC
NA	TRBV6-5	TRBJ1-1	NA	CASSYSRLNTEAFF	TGTGCCAGCAGTTACTCTCGCCTGAACACTGAAGCTTTCTTT
NA	TRBV10-3	TRBJ2-2	NA	CAISERGGPTPTGELFF	TGTGCCATCAGTGAGCGCGGGGGCCCGACCCCCACCGGGGAGCTGTTTTTT
NA	TRBV27	TRBJ2-1	NA	CASSLPAGRATYNEQFF	TGTGCCAGCAGTTTACCGGCAGGGCGGGCCACCTACAATGAGCAGTTCTTC
NA	TRBV7-3	TRBJ2-2	TRBD1	CASSPVQGAGGELFF	TGTGCCAGCAGCCCAGTCCAGGGGGCAGGTGGGGAGCTGTTTTTT
NA	TRBV9	TRBJ2-5	NA	CASSVGLGRIETQYF	TGTGCCAGCAGCGTAGGGCTAGGACGGATAGAGACCCAGTACTTC
NA	TRBV7-8	TRBJ2-7	NA	CASSRAGPSYEQYF	TGTGCCAGCAGCAGAGCGGGTCCCTCCTACGAGCAGTACTTC
NA	TRBV29-1	TRBJ1-2	NA	CSVEIRQYRNYGYTF	TGCAGCGTTGAAATTCGGCAGTACCGAAACTATGGCTACACCTTC
NA	TRBV19	TRBJ2-3	TRBD2	CASSVSGGAGDTQYF	TGTGCCAGTAGTGTTAGCGGGGGGGCTGGGGATACGCAGTATTTT
NA	TRBV28	TRBJ1-6	NA	CASSYVGMAYNSPLHF	TGTGCCAGCAGCTATGTAGGGATGGCCTATAATTCACCCCTCCACTTT
NA	TRBV10-2	TRBJ2-7	TRBD2	CASGWTSPNEQYF	TGCGCCAGCGGGTGGACTAGCCCCAACGAGCAGTACTTC
NA	TRBV5-1	TRBJ2-3	NA	CASSLGSGVDTQYF	TGCGCCAGCAGCTTGGGTAGCGGAGTAGATACGCAGTATTTT
once	TRBV15	TRBJ1-1	NA	CATSRDRPAEAFF	TGTGCCACCAGCAGAGATAGGCCAGCTGAAGCTTTCTTT
NA	TRBV10-2	TRBJ2-7	NA	CASRLTGRYEQYF	TGCGCCAGTCGACTCACAGGACGGTACGAGCAGTACTTC
few	TRBV28	TRBJ1-2	NA	CASTKDGTFNYGYTF	TGTGCCAGCACCAAGGACGGAACCTTTAACTATGGCTACACCTTC